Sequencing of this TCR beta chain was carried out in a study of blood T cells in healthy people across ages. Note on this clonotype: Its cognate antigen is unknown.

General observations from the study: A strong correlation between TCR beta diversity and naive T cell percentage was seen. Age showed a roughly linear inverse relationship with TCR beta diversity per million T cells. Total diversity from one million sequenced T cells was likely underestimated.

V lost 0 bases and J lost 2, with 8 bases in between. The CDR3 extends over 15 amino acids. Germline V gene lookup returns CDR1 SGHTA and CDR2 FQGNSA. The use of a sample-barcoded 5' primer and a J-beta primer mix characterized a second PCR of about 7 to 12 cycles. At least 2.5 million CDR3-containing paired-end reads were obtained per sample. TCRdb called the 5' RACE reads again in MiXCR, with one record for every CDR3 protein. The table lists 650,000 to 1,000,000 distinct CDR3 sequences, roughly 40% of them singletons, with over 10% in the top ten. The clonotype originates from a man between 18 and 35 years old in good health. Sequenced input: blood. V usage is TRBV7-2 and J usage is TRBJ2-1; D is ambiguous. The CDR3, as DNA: TGTGCCAGCAGCTTAGCGTCGGCTCCCTACAATGAGCAGTTCTTC. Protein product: CASSLASAPYNEQFF.